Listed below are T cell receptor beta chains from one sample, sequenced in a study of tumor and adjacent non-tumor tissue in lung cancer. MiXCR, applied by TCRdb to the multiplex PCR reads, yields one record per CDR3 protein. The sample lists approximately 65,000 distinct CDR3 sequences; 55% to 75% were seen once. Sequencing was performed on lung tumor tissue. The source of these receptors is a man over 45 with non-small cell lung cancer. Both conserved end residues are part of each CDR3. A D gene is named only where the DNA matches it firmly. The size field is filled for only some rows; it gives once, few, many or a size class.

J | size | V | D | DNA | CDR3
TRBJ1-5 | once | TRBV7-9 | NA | TGTGCCAGCAGCTTAGCCGTCGGCAACCAGCTCCAGCATTTT | CASSLAVGNQLQHF
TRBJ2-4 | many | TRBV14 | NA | TGTGCCAGCAGCCTTAAACCGGCCACCAAAAACATTCAGTACTTC | CASSLKPATKNIQYF
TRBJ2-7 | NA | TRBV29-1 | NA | TGCAGCGTGGTAGGGGGGACATTCTCCTACGAGCAGTACTTC | CSVVGGTFSYEQYF
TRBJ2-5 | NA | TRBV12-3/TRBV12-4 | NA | TGTGCCAGCAGCCCTCGGCCGACGGCAGGGGAGATCCAGTACTTC | CASSPRPTAGEIQYF
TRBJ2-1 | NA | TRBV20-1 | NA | TGCAGTGCCCCAGGCTCAGGGGTGTTCTACAATGAGCAGTTCTTC | CSAPGSGVFYNEQFF
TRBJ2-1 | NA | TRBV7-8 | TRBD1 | TGTGCCAGCAGCTTAGCCGGACAGGGCAGTGAGCAGTTCTTC | CASSLAGQGSEQFF
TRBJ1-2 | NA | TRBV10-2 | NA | TGTGCCAGCAGTGATTGGGGAAGTAATGTCTACACCTTC | CASSDWGSNVYTF
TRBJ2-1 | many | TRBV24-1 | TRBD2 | TGTGCCACCAGTGACCGGACTAGCGGGAGGGATGAGCAGTTCTTC | CATSDRTSGRDEQFF
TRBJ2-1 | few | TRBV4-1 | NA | TGCGCCAGCTCCTACAGGGCCCCGGGGATGCAGTTCTTC | CASSYRAPGMQFF
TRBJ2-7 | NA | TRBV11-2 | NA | TGTGCCAGCAGTTCAGAGACAGGTAGAACCTACGGACAGTACTTC | CASSSETGRTYGQYF
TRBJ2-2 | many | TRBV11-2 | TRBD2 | TGTGCCAGCAGCCTCCGAGGGGTAGCGGGGGGGCGCACCGGGGAGCTGTTTTTT | CASSLRGVAGGRTGELFF
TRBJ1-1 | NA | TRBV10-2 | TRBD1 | TGCGCCAGCAGTATGTCGCAGGGGGCGGCTTTCTTT | CASSMSQGAAFF
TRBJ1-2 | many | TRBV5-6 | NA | TGTGCCAGCAGCTTGGACAGGGGCTACACCTTC | CASSLDRGYTF
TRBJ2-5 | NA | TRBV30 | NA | TGTGCCTGGAGTGTACAGGGTCCAGAGACCCAGTACTTC | CAWSVQGPETQYF
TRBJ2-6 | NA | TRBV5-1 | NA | TGCGCCAGCAGATTACAGGGTCGGGCCAACGTCCTGACTTTC | CASRLQGRANVLTF
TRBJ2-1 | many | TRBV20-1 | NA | TGCAGTGCTAGACCGTGGGTTGGGAGCTCCTACAATGAGCAGTTCTTC | CSARPWVGSSYNEQFF
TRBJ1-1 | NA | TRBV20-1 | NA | TGCAGTGCTCGAGATAGGCACGGGGTCGGCACTGAAGCTTTCTTT | CSARDRHGVGTEAFF
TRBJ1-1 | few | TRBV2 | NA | TGTGCCAGCGAAGGGACGGTGAACACTGAAGCTTTCTTT | CASEGTVNTEAFF
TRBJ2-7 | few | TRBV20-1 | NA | TGCAGTGCTACGCCCTGGGACAACTCCTACGAGCAGTACTTC | CSATPWDNSYEQYF
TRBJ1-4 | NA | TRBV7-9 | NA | TGTGCCAGTAGCCCACTTGCGGGACACACAAGACTGTTTTTT | CASSPLAGHTRLFF
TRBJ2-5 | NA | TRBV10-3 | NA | TGTGGCAGTCGACAGCAAGAGACTCAGTACTTC | CGSRQQETQYF
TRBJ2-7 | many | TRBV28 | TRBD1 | TGTGCCAGCAGGCCGGTAGACAGGGGGTACGAGCAGTACTTC | CASRPVDRGYEQYF
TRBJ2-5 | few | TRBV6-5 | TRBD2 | TGTGCCAGCAGAGGGACTAGCGTCGAGACCCAGTACTTC | CASRGTSVETQYF
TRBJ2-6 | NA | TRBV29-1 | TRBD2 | TGCTGCGTTGGAGTGCTCGGGGGGGCCAATGTCCTGACTTTC | CCVGVLGGANVLTF
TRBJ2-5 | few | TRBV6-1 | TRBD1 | TGTGCCAGCAGCGCGGACAGGGCAAGAGAGTCCCAGTACTTC | CASSADRARESQYF
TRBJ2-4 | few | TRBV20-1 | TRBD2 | TGCAGTGCTAGAGTTTTGACGGGGGGGGGAAACATTCAGTACTTC | CSARVLTGGGNIQYF
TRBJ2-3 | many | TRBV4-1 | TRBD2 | TGCGCCAGCAGCCAAGGGGGTCGGGGGGGAGCAGATACGCAGTATTTT | CASSQGGRGGADTQYF
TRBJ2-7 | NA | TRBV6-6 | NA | TGTGGCAGTAGTTACGATGACCAGGGTGGCGAGCAGTACTTC | CGSSYDDQGGEQYF
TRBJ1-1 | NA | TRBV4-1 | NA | TGCGCCAGCAGCCGAGAAGGCTTGGGGAACACGGAAGCTTTCTTT | CASSREGLGNTEAFF